This note documents a single TCR beta chain sequence. Its antigen is currently unknown. TCRdb's table, derived via immunoSEQ multiplex PCR, lists solely in-frame clones and lacks some. The sample has 120,000 to 150,000 clones, more than 85% seen once; the top ten hold roughly 0.7%. This record belongs to a study of cytomegalovirus exposure and HLA in healthy donors. Study-level findings and limits: CMV antigen specificity was confirmed in vitro for a few CMV-associated chains.

This CDR3 spans 14 amino acids. Germline V gene sequence: CDR1 PRHDT, CDR2 FYEKMQ (reference sequence). Trimming shortened V by 4 bases and J by 0 bases, and 6 bases separated the two germline ends. The receptor was derived from a man between 18 and 29 years old in good health and CMV-seronegative. This rearrangement joins TRBV13 to TRBJ1-4, with unresolved D. Sequencing was carried out using PBMCs. Here the CDR3 DNA reads TGTGCCAGCAGCTACCAGGCAACTAATGAAAAACTGTTTTTT. Protein product: CASSYQATNEKLFF.